The next 3 T cell receptor beta chains were all read from a single sample in a study of blood T cell repertoires in COVID-19 (dated by TCRdb to about 2020). Libraries were prepared through the immunoSEQ multiplex PCR assay. TCRdb re-hosts the immuneACCESS table, in-frame sequences only. Its copies lack some clones; in the studies checked, an unresolved V gene accounts for under half of them, and the cause for the rest is not known. Present in this sample are 80,000 to 95,000 clones, over 75% of which were seen just once. 20% to 30% of the sample is taken by the ten largest. Source material: peripheral blood. The receptors stem from a man older than 75 with active or convalescent COVID-19.

V and J are TRBV6-5 and TRBJ1-3; no clear D. The CDR3 loop spans 14 amino acids. In germline, CDR1 is MNHEY, CDR2 SVGAGI. Trimming pared 8 bases from V and 0 bases from J, leaving 11 bases between. In DNA form, the CDR3 reads TGTGCCAGCGCCCTGAGGGTCTCTGGAAACACCATATATTTT. It translates to CASALRVSGNTIYF.

This clone was recorded once. V usage is TRBV19 and J usage is TRBJ2-3; the D gene is possibly TRBD2 (6 bases). The CDR3 loop spans 15 amino acids. V shed 8 bases and J shed 0 bases, with 15 bases lying between them. CDR1 is LNHDA, CDR2 SQIVND, per germline (reference sequence). CDR3 sequence (DNA): TGTGCCAGTGGGGCTGGGGGAGGCAGCACAGATACGCAGTATTTT. Protein sequence: CASGAGGGSTDTQYF.

The chain has TRBV18 and TRBJ2-3; 10 bases align to TRBD1. The CDR3 loop spans 15 amino acids. Germline CDR1 reads KGHSH; CDR2 reads LQKENI. The J segment lost 4 bases and the V segment lost 3 bases, leaving 4 bases of the junction unmatched. CDR3 in DNA: TGTGCCAGCTCACCGAGGACAGGGGGAGCAGATACGCAGTATTTT. This gives the protein CASSPRTGGADTQYF.